This TCR beta chain was documented in a study of shared T cell receptors in the human thymus. Here immunoSEQ multiplex PCR was the method, and the copy in TCRdb shows in-frame clones only, minus some. This sample has hundreds of thousands of clones, with around 78% found just once. This sample was shared with a second study, whose subject was human thymus T cells.

The source is a boy younger than two with a congenital heart defect. Sequencing was performed on thymocytes.

DNA for the CDR3: TGTGCCAGCAGTTTATCCGGGACTCAGTCCTACGAGCAGTACTTC. Its protein product is CASSLSGTQSYEQYF. The gene calls are TRBV27 and TRBJ2-7; perhaps TRBD2 as D (6 bases). Germline assignment: CDR1 MNHEY and CDR2 SMNVEV (reference sequence). This CDR3 spans 15 amino acids. V lost 0 bases to trimming and J lost 1 base, with 10 bases between them.